The T cell receptor (beta chain) described here comes from a study of blood T cell repertoires in COVID-19. The data were produced by immunoSEQ multiplex PCR, yet TCRdb's version contains in-frame clones alone and is incomplete. Of 250,000 to 350,000 clones in the sample, over 75% were seen once. The receptor comes from a human donor with COVID-19, enrolled during active disease. The donor label of this sample is uncertain. Material for sequencing was peripheral blood.

The CDR3 protein is CASSLQGAVQETQYF. CDR3 nucleotides: TGTGCCAGCTCACTTCAGGGGGCCGTACAAGAGACCCAGTACTTC. The chain recombines TRBV18 with TRBJ2-5, with 8 bases matching TRBD1. From germline, CDR1 is KGHSH and CDR2 LQKENI. V lost 4 bases, J lost 2 bases, and 6 bases stayed unmatched. The CDR3 is 15 residues long.